Reported below is one TCR beta chain. The antigen is not known. This CDR3 region has 15 residues. V dropped 0 bases and J dropped 3; count of bases not matched to a gene: 6. CDR1 is SGDLS, CDR2 YYNGEE, per germline. This sample is part of a study of cytomegalovirus exposure and HLA in healthy donors. Points from the study as a whole: Within an earlier analysis, most TCR beta V segments proved productive either about 90% or about 30% of the time. TRBV6-2, TRBV6-3 and some other V segments were unresolvable in 87-base-pair reads. Later analysis identified about 18,000 TCR beta sequences associated with HLA alleles, using a false discovery rate threshold of 0.05. The study designated 164 TCR beta chains cytomegalovirus-associated.

This PCR relied on a set of 60 Vbeta primers and 13 Jbeta primers. TCRdb's copy holds only in-frame clones and misses some; the assay was immunoSEQ multiplex PCR. Of some 240,000 clones listed, 78% are singletons. The sequenced sample was PBMCs. This TCR was recovered from a male donor in good health and CMV-seronegative. The genes are TRBV9 and TRBJ2-7; the match to TRBD2 covers 7 bases. CDR3: CASSVGGGSYYEQYF. In DNA form, the CDR3 reads TGTGCCAGCAGCGTAGGGGGCGGGAGCTACTACGAGCAGTACTTC.